This T cell receptor (beta chain) was sequenced during a study of T cells in Graves' hyperthyroidism and ophthalmopathy. V lost 6 bases and J lost 0, with 15 bases in between. CDR1 and CDR2 from the germline V gene are ENHRY and SYGVKD. The CDR3 is 17 amino acids. The CDR3 regions of TCR beta were amplified from RNA transcripts. Primed by the HTBI set, a first-round RT-PCR was run on the TCR CDR3. Using its own MiXCR run on the multiplex PCR reads, TCRdb lists one record per CDR3 protein. The table shows about 300,000 distinct CDR3 sequences, with roughly a fifth occurring only once. The chain uses TRBV10-3 and TRBJ2-6; weak D call: TRBD2 (6 bases). This TCR derives from a man aged 45-65 years with Graves' ophthalmopathy. Sample: blood. Written as DNA, the CDR3 is TGTGCCATCAGCGCGGGACGGAGTACCTCTGGGGCCAACGTCCTGACTTTC. Encoded protein: CAISAGRSTSGANVLTF.